This note documents a single T cell receptor (beta chain) sequence. Its antigen is still unknown. The table came from immunoSEQ multiplex PCR; TCRdb's copy has only in-frame clones and leaves some out. Among about 480,000 clones listed, roughly 85% were seen once. The data originate from a study of shared clonotypes between healthy human individuals. Study-wide findings and caveats: What limited the represented genetic and exposure-history diversity was the small number of donors.

All donors were healthy HIV-negative adults lacking recent acute infections or vaccinations. Roughly 89 million PBMCs served as the genomic DNA source for unsorted samples. The CDR3 is made up of 15 amino acids. The germline CDR1 and CDR2 sequences are KGHSH and LQKENI. J was trimmed by 0 bases and V by 5 bases; bases with no gene match: 5. The V gene is TRBV18, the J gene TRBJ1-1; 8 positions match TRBD1. This clonotype was sampled from a woman aged 40 to 50 in good health. Some clones in this sample may be carry-over from other donors' samples. The sequenced material came from PBMCs. In DNA form, the CDR3 reads TGTGCCAGCTCAACGGACAGGGCCTTGAACACTGAAGCTTTCTTT. Translation: CASSTDRALNTEAFF. Supplemented by reference TRBV18 and TRBJ1-1, the full variable domain reads NAGVMQNPRHLVRRRGQEARLRCSPMKGHSHVYWYRQLPEEGLKFMVYLQKENIIDESGMPKERFSAEFPKEGPSILRIQQVVRGDSAAYFCASSTDRALNTEAFFGQGTRLTVV.